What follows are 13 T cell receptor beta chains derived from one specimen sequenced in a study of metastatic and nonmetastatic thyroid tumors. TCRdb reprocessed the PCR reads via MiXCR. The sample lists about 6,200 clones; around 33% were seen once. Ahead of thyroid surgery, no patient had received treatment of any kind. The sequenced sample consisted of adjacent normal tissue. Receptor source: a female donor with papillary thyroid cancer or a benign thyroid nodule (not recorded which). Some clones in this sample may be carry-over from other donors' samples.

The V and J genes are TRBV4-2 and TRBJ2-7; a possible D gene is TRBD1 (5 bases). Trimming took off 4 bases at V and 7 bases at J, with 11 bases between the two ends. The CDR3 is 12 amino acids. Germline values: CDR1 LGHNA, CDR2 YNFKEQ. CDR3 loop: CASSPPWTEQYF. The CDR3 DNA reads TGTGCCAGCAGCCCTCCATGGACAGAGCAGTACTTC.

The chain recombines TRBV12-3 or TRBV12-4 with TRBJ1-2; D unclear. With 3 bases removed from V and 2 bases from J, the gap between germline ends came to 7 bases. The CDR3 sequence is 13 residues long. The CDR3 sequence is CASSLDGNYGYTF. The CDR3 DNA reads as TGTGCCAGCAGTTTGGACGGGAACTATGGCTACACCTTC.

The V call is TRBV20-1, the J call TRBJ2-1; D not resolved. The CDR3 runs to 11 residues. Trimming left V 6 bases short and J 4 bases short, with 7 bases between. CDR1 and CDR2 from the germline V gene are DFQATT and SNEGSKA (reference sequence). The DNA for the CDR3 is TGCAGTGCGTCGCCATACAATGAGCAGTTCTTC. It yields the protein CSASPYNEQFF.

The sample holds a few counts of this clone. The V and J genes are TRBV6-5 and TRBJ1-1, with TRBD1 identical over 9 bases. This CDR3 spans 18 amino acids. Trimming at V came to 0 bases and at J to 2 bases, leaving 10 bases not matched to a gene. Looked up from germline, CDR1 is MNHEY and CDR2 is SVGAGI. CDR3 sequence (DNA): TGTGCCAGCAGTTACTCGACATTCCGGACAGGGGAAAACACTGAAGCTTTCTTT. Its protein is CASSYSTFRTGENTEAFF.

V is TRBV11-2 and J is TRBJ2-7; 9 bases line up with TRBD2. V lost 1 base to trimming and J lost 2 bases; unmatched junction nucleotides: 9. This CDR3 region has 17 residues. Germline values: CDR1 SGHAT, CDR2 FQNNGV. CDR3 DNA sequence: TGTGCCAGCAGCTTAGTTGCTAGCGGGACCTACACCTACGAGCAGTACTTC. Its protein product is CASSLVASGTYTYEQYF. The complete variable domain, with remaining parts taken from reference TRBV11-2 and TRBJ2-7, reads EAGVAQSPRYKIIEKRQSVAFWCNPISGHATLYWYQQILGQGPKLLIQFQNNGVVDDSQLPKDRFSAERLKGVDSTLKIQPAKLEDSAVYLCASSLVASGTYTYEQYFGPGTRLTVT.

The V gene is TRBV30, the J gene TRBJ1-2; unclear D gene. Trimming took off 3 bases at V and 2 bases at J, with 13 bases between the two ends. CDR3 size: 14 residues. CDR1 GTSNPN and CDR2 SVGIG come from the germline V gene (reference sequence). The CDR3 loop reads CAWRPPGRNYGYTF. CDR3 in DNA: TGTGCCTGGAGACCTCCGGGAAGAAACTATGGCTACACCTTC.

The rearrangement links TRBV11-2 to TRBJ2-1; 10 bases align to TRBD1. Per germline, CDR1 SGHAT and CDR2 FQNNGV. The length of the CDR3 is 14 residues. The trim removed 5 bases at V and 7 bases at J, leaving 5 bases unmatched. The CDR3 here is CASSRDRGRNEQFF. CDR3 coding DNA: TGTGCCAGCAGCCGGGACAGGGGTAGGAATGAGCAGTTCTTC. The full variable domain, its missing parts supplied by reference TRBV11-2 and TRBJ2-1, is EAGVAQSPRYKIIEKRQSVAFWCNPISGHATLYWYQQILGQGPKLLIQFQNNGVVDDSQLPKDRFSAERLKGVDSTLKIQPAKLEDSAVYLCASSRDRGRNEQFFGPGTRLTVL.

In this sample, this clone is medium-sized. The DNA of the CDR3 is TGTGCCAGCAGCCCTTCTGGGGCTAGCGGGAGTGAAGGTGAGCAGTTCTTC. It codes for CASSPSGASGSEGEQFF. This rearrangement joins TRBV9 to TRBJ2-1; TRBD2 agrees at 10 bases. The CDR3 extends over 17 amino acids. The junction had 16 bases not matched to a gene; V was cut back by 4 bases and J by 9 bases. The V gene's germline CDR1 is SGDLS and CDR2 YYNGEE. Variable domain in full (rest from reference TRBV9 and TRBJ2-1): DSGVTQTPKHLITATGQRVTLRCSPRSGDLSVYWYQQSLDQGLQFLIQYYNGEERAKGNILERFSAQQFPDLHSELNLSSLELGDSALYFCASSPSGASGSEGEQFFGPGTRLTVL.

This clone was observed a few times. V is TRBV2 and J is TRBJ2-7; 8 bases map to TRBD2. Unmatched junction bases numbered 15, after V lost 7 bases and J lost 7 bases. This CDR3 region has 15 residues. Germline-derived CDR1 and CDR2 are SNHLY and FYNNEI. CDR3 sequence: CASTLIAGRLSEQYF. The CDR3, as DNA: TGTGCCAGCACTCTAATAGCGGGAAGATTATCGGAGCAGTACTTC.

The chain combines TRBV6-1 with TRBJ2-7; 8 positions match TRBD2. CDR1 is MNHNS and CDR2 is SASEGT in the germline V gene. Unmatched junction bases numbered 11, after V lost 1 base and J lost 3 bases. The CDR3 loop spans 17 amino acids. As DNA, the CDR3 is TGTGCCAGCAGTGAAGAGGTCTGGAGCGGGGGCTACTACGAGCAGTACTTC. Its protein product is CASSEEVWSGGYYEQYF.

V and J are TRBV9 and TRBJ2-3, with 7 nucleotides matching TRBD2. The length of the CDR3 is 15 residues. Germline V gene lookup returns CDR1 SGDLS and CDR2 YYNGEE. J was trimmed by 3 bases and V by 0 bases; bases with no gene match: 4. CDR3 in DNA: TGTGCCAGCAGCGTAGACCCTAGCGGAACAGATACGCAGTATTTT. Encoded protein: CASSVDPSGTDTQYF.

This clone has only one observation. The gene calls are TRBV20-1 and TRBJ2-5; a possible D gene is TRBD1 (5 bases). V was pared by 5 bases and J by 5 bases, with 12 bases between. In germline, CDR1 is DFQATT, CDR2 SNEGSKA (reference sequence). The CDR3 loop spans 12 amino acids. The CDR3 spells CSAGAVFETQYF. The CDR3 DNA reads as TGCAGTGCTGGGGCGGTATTTGAGACCCAGTACTTC.

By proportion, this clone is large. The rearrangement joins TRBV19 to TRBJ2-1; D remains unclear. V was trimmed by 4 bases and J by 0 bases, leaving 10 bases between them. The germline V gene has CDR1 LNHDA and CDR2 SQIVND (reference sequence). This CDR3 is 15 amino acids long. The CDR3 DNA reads TGTGCCAGTAGTAGGTCAGTAGGCTCCTACAATGAGCAGTTCTTC. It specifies CASSRSVGSYNEQFF.